The count of the clone carrying this TCR beta chain is one. This sample stems from a study of blood T cell repertoires in COVID-19. Libraries were prepared by immunoSEQ multiplex PCR; TCRdb keeps only in-frame clonotypes and omits some of them. Here the sample spans roughly 240,000 clones, 85% being singletons. Recruited during active infection, patients (from Seattle) were subsequently followed longitudinally. The specimen sequenced was peripheral blood. This sequence was found in a man aged 45 to 65 with COVID-19, enrolled during active disease.

CDR3 DNA sequence: TGTGCCAGCAGCCCGACAGGAGGCATGAACACTGAAGCTTTCTTT. Amino acid sequence: CASSPTGGMNTEAFF. This chain links TRBV7-9 with TRBJ1-1; D possibly corresponds to TRBD1 (6 bases). The CDR3 spans 15 residues. Trimming stripped 5 bases from V and 0 bases from J, with 13 bases between. The germline CDR1 and CDR2 sequences are SEHNR and FQNEAQ (reference sequence).